Following are 20 T cell receptor beta chains from one sample sequenced in a study of blood T cell repertoires in COVID-19. Only in-frame clones appear in the TCRdb table, and some are missing; sequencing was by immunoSEQ multiplex PCR. This repertoire shows 200,000 to 250,000 clones, around 84% found once; its top ten account for around 20%. The specimen was peripheral blood. The receptors originated from a man aged 30-40 years with active or convalescent COVID-19.

The chain combines TRBV6-6 with TRBJ2-7, with TRBD1 matching 7 bases. Germline V CDR1 and CDR2: MNHNY, SVGAGI (reference sequence). The CDR3 contains 13 residues. Losses at the gene ends were 2 bases for V and 2 bases for J; bases not matched to a gene: 0. The CDR3 spells CASSYDRAYEQYF. The CDR3 bases are TGTGCCAGCAGTTACGACAGGGCCTACGAGCAGTACTTC.

V is TRBV30 and J is TRBJ1-1, with 7 bases that match TRBD1. This CDR3 is built from 14 residues. The germline gives CDR1 GTSNPN, CDR2 SVGIG (reference sequence). V gave up 5 bases and J gave up 4 bases; unmatched junction bases: 10. The DNA of the CDR3 is TGTGCCTGGGCCACAGGGGATTGGGCCACTGAAGCTTTCTTT. Translation gives CAWATGDWATEAFF. Full variable domain (remainder filled in from reference TRBV30 and TRBJ1-1): SQTIHQWPATLVQPVGSPLSLECTVEGTSNPNLYWYRQAAGRGLQLLFYSVGIGQISSEVPQNLSASRPQDRQFILSSKKLLLSDSGFYLCAWATGDWATEAFFGQGTRLTVV.

The rearrangement links TRBV25-1 to TRBJ2-7; 9 positions agree with TRBD2. The CDR3 runs 15 residues. V shed 1 base, J shed 3 bases, and the junction held 4 bases outside the gene matches. In germline, CDR1 is MGHDK, CDR2 SYGVNS. CDR3 residues: CASSESGGGVYEQYF. CDR3 nucleotides: TGTGCCAGCAGTGAATCAGGCGGGGGGGTCTACGAGCAGTACTTC.

The chain links TRBV27 to TRBJ1-5; a weak D match, TRBD1 (5 bases). Germline loops: CDR1 MNHEY, CDR2 SMNVEV (reference sequence). Deletions cut 1 base from V and 3 bases from J, with 13 bases between. The CDR3 is 16 residues long. Here the CDR3 DNA reads TGTGCCAGCAGTTTATACGGGGGAGAGAACAATCAGCCCCAGCATTTT. Its protein is CASSLYGGENNQPQHF.

This clone was detected only once. The chain combines TRBV3-1 (or the pseudogene TRBV3-2) with TRBJ1-1, with TRBD1 as a possible D gene (5 bases). Germline CDR1 and CDR2: LGHDT and YNNKEL (reference sequence). Trimming removed 2 bases from V and 1 base from J, with 8 bases in between. The CDR3 totals 14 residues. The CDR3 protein is CASSQYTGNTEAFF. For the CDR3, the DNA is TGTGCCAGCAGCCAATACACAGGGAACACTGAAGCTTTCTTT.

The rearrangement links TRBV5-1 to TRBJ1-2; D uncertain. Germline V lookup: CDR1 SGHRS, CDR2 YFSETQ. V was shortened by 0 bases and J by 5 bases, with 14 bases between the two germline ends. The length of the CDR3 is 15 residues. CDR3 sequence reads: CASSLVTNTEYGYTF. CDR3 in DNA: TGCGCCAGCAGCTTGGTAACTAACACGGAATATGGCTACACCTTC.

J is TRBJ1-1 and V is TRBV5-6; D is unclear. The CDR3 is made up of 16 amino acids. V lost 4 bases and J 0 bases, leaving 16 bases between the germline ends. Germline V lookup: CDR1 SGHDT, CDR2 YYEEEE. The CDR3 loop reads CASSQLPTRMNTEAFF. The CDR3 coding sequence is TGTGCCAGCAGCCAACTCCCGACACGGATGAACACTGAAGCTTTCTTT.

The rearrangement uses TRBV28 and TRBJ1-2, with D possibly matching TRBD1 (5 bases). Germline assignment: CDR1 MDHEN and CDR2 SYDVKM. This CDR3 comprises 15 residues. Trimming took off 1 base at V and 8 bases at J, with 17 bases between the two ends. The CDR3 here is CASSLFQGQGTGYTF. The CDR3 nucleotides read TGTGCCAGCAGTTTATTTCAGGGCCAGGGAACCGGCTACACCTTC.

This clone was detected only once. The rearrangement uses TRBV28 and TRBJ1-5, with a possible D match to TRBD1 (5 bases). Germline assignment: CDR1 MDHEN and CDR2 SYDVKM. V lost 2 bases to trimming and J lost 6 bases, with 14 bases between them. The CDR3 extends over 15 amino acids. The DNA for the CDR3 is TGTGCCAGCAGTTTACGGGGGAGGGAGGCTCAGCCCCAGCATTTT. Protein product: CASSLRGREAQPQHF.

This clone was seen more than once but under ten times. The rearrangement joins TRBV7-6 to TRBJ1-2; D unclear. The CDR3 length is 13 residues. The germline CDR1 and CDR2 sequences are SGHVS and FNYEAQ. Deletions cut 1 base from V and 2 bases from J, with 5 bases between. The CDR3 sequence is CASSLEQNYGYTF. In DNA, the CDR3 is TGTGCCAGCAGCTTAGAACAAAACTATGGCTACACCTTC.

This chain connects TRBV6-2 or TRBV6-3 to TRBJ1-2; possibly TRBD1 for D (6 bases). V was clipped by 0 bases and J by 6 bases, with 11 bases between them. The germline gives CDR1 MNHEY, CDR2 SVGEGT. The CDR3 loop spans 14 amino acids. The CDR3 here is CASSYSGGLDGYTF. The CDR3 bases are TGTGCCAGCAGTTACTCGGGGGGGCTTGATGGCTACACCTTC.

This clone occurred a few times. This chain uses TRBV29-1 with TRBJ1-2; D ambiguous. The germline V gene encodes CDR1 SQVTM and CDR2 ANQGSEA. The CDR3 totals 11 residues. The ends were cut back, 7 bases at V and 8 bases at J, with 14 bases in the middle. The CDR3 DNA reads as TGCAGCGACAACCACCCAAAAGGCTACACCTTC. This sequence encodes CSDNHPKGYTF.

This clone has more than one count but fewer than ten. The rearrangement joins TRBV4-3 to TRBJ2-1, with D unclear. Germline V lookup: CDR1 LGHNA, CDR2 YSLEER. Trimming pared 0 bases from V and 8 bases from J, leaving 8 bases between. CDR3 size: 13 residues. CDR3 amino acids: CASSQETLDEQFF. CDR3 in DNA: TGCGCCAGCAGCCAAGAGACTCTTGATGAGCAGTTCTTC.

This rearrangement joins TRBV2 to TRBJ2-7; 7 nucleotides align to TRBD2. J gave up 1 base and V 4 bases, and 4 bases lay outside the gene matches. The CDR3 is 14 residues long. Germline loops: CDR1 SNHLY, CDR2 FYNNEI. The CDR3 bases are TGTGCCAGCAGTGGGACTAGACCATCCTACGAGCAGTACTTC. It encodes CASSGTRPSYEQYF.

V is TRBV19 and J is TRBJ2-3; 10 nucleotides align to TRBD2. The CDR3 has 16 amino acids. Germline V gene sequence: CDR1 LNHDA, CDR2 SQIVND (reference sequence). The J segment lost 4 bases and the V segment lost 3 bases, leaving 7 bases of the junction unmatched. The chain's CDR3 is CASSMESSGRPDTQYF. The CDR3, as DNA: TGTGCCAGTAGTATGGAGTCTAGCGGGAGACCAGATACGCAGTATTTT.

The chain links TRBV7-2 to TRBJ2-3; 7 bases are shared with TRBD1. Trimming cost V 0 bases and J 4 bases; bases outside gene matches: 7. In germline, CDR1 is SGHTA, CDR2 FQGNSA. The CDR3 has 16 amino acids. The CDR3, as DNA: TGTGCCAGCAGCTTAGCACACAGGGGTGTGGCAGATACGCAGTATTTT. Amino acid sequence: CASSLAHRGVADTQYF.

The chain carries TRBV27 and TRBJ2-3; 12 bases fit TRBD2. There are 16 residues in the CDR3. The junction had 2 bases not matched to a gene; V was cut back by 0 bases and J by 4 bases. CDR1 and CDR2 from the germline V gene are MNHEY and SMNVEV (reference sequence). The CDR3 loop is CASSLSPSGGADTQYF. For the CDR3, the DNA is TGTGCCAGCAGTTTATCGCCTAGCGGGGGGGCAGATACGCAGTATTTT.

V and J are TRBV3-1 (or the pseudogene TRBV3-2) and TRBJ2-7, with 9 nucleotides matching TRBD2. Losses at the gene ends were 0 bases for V and 3 bases for J; bases not matched to a gene: 6. CDR1 is LGHDT and CDR2 is YNNKEL in the germline V gene (reference sequence). The CDR3 loop spans 16 amino acids. CDR3 bases: TGTGCCAGCAGCCAAGAGGGGACTAGCCTGGTCTACGAGCAGTACTTC. The encoded protein is CASSQEGTSLVYEQYF.

This clone was detected once. This rearrangement joins TRBV19 to TRBJ1-6, with D possibly matching TRBD1 (5 bases). Germline V gives CDR1 LNHDA, CDR2 SQIVND (reference sequence). Trimming shortened V by 5 bases and J by 0 bases, and 14 bases separated the two germline ends. CDR3 length: 17 amino acids. CDR3 protein: CASSAWTPSSYNSPLHF. CDR3 sequence (DNA): TGTGCCAGTAGTGCATGGACACCGAGCTCCTATAATTCACCCCTCCACTTT.

The rearrangement links TRBV30 to TRBJ1-5; D ambiguous. The germline gives CDR1 GTSNPN, CDR2 SVGIG (reference sequence). The V end lost 3 bases, the J end lost 7 bases, and 13 bases lay between the germline ends. There are 13 residues in the CDR3. CDR3 coding DNA: TGTGCCTGGAGCCTGGGCCTGGGCCAGCCCCAGCATTTT. This sequence encodes CAWSLGLGQPQHF.